The sequence of this T cell receptor beta chain was determined in a study of shared clonotypes between healthy human individuals. V was clipped by 4 bases and J by 6 bases, with 7 bases between them. CDR1 and CDR2 (germline): SGHTA, FQGNSA. This CDR3 region has 11 residues. Sequencing of unsorted PBMC DNA was carried out using ten immunoSEQ deep assay plates. Data came from immunoSEQ multiplex PCR; TCRdb stores just in-frame clones and leaves some out. The profile covers hundreds of thousands of clones, with around 78% appearing a single time and more than 10% taken by the ten largest. The healthy adult donors were HIV-negative and reported no recent acute infections or vaccinations.

The specimen was PBMCs. The source is a woman in her forties in good health. Some clones in this sample may be carry-over from other donors' samples. V is TRBV7-2 and J is TRBJ2-7, with D maybe TRBD2 (5 bases). DNA for the CDR3: TGTGCCAGCAGCTCCGGACTCGAGCAGTACTTC. Translating it yields CASSSGLEQYF.